These T cell receptor beta chains were read from a single sample in a study of shared clonotypes between healthy human individuals. Clones were read by immunoSEQ multiplex PCR, and TCRdb kept only the in-frame ones, dropping some. Of about 580,000 clones detected, 95% to 98% appear once; the ten largest clones hold more than 0.3%. The sample was naive CD8+ T cells sorted from blood. These receptor sequences come from a young man in good health. The conserved cysteine and the conserved F or W are not part of the CDR3 here.

v_gene,j_gene,CDR3aa
TRBV15,TRBJ2-2,ATSGGLAGGYTGELF
TRBV6-6,TRBJ1-2,ASSYSTLDYYGYT
TRBV29-1,TRBJ1-2,SVGSEVYGYT
TRBV5-5,TRBJ1-5,ASSSFVQPNQPQH
TRBV5-6,TRBJ1-2,ASSLSHLGGYT
TRBV27,TRBJ2-1,ASRRGTSSYNEQF
TRBV9,TRBJ2-4,ASSVGGGQNIQY
TRBV9,TRBJ2-7,ASSVGGGIYEQY
TRBV15,TRBJ2-1,ATSRDWAGEQF
TRBV14,TRBJ2-2,ASRVTSGKFGELF
TRBV5-6,TRBJ1-3,ASSLVMASLTGNTIY
TRBV14,TRBJ2-1,ASSQASGRSYNEQF
TRBV5-1,TRBJ2-7,ASSLETVTYEQY
TRBV28,TRBJ1-5,ASSPGQGTYSNQPQH
TRBV7-6,TRBJ2-3,ASSTRTGETDTQY
TRBV7-9,TRBJ2-7,ASSPARSDYEQY
TRBV7-9,TRBJ2-3,ASSPRGGSRPGTDTQY
TRBV28,TRBJ1-2,ASRGSNYGYT
TRBV28,TRBJ2-1,ASKLRGPWNEQF
TRBV9,TRBJ2-5,ASSRNRIAGEGETQY
TRBV11-2,TRBJ2-5,ASSLGQVGEETQY
TRBV4-3,TRBJ2-7,ASSQDPSSYEQY
TRBV7-9,TRBJ2-7,ASSPSGIDEQY
TRBV28,TRBJ2-7,ASSFTPGQGSRYEQY
TRBV6-4,TRBJ2-3,ASSDLFAGTDTQY
TRBV5-6,TRBJ2-7,ASSPEGPYEQY
TRBV7-2,TRBJ2-5,ASSLPQVRTGLQTQY
TRBV7-2,TRBJ1-4,ASSLEVRSSSTNEKLF
TRBV15,TRBJ2-2,ATGGTGRTGELF
TRBV19,TRBJ2-5,ASSSAGARGETQY
TRBV6-5,TRBJ1-5,ASGLGQGLNQPQH
TRBV7-9,TRBJ1-1,ASSPELGHAF
TRBV4-1,TRBJ1-2,ASSQNWTEYGYT
TRBV27,TRBJ2-7,ASAGGHEQY
TRBV10-3,TRBJ2-7,AISPGSRVYEQY
TRBV11-2,TRBJ1-5,ASSLAGTQPQH
TRBV6-6,TRBJ2-7,ASSYHVRGNYEQY
TRBV5-1,TRBJ2-7,ASSLTGGAYEQY
TRBV29-1,TRBJ2-5,SGRTSGEETQY
TRBV27,TRBJ2-1,ASSKGTSGSSEQF
TRBV9,TRBJ2-5,ASSAGTQETQY
TRBV6-4,TRBJ1-2,ASSDNPTDYGYT
TRBV27,TRBJ1-4,ASSEVGDPEKLF
TRBV6-1,TRBJ2-1,ASSDRQGPNEQF
TRBV14,TRBJ2-1,ASSQYYNEQF
TRBV4-1,TRBJ1-5,ASSQDGAHLPNQPQH